Below, 31 T cell receptor beta chains from the same sample are listed, as sequenced in a study of T-cell memory formation after mild COVID-19. TCRdb recomputed calls from the 5' RACE reads with MiXCR, one row per CDR3 protein. The data show under 200,000 distinct CDR3 sequences, roughly 13% seen once. Source material: PBMCs or a T cell subset sorted from them (not recorded which). Source of these receptors: a man aged 18-30 years who had mild COVID-19 (a few samples of this study predate the infection). Cell type and time point are not known.

The V gene is TRBV11-2, the J gene TRBJ2-3; D unclear. The length of the CDR3 is 13 residues. V shed 5 bases and J shed 5 bases, with 11 bases lying between them. CDR1 and CDR2 (germline): SGHAT, FQNNGV. In DNA, the CDR3 is TGTGCCAGCAGCCCGCGGATAGTAGATACGCAGTATTTT. Translation gives CASSPRIVDTQYF.

This clonotype was observed a few times. The chain has TRBV20-1 and TRBJ1-1; D might be TRBD1 (5 bases). CDR3 length: 14 amino acids. V lost 0 bases to trimming and J lost 0 bases, with 8 bases between them. Germline V gene lookup returns CDR1 DFQATT and CDR2 SNEGSKA (reference sequence). Here the CDR3 DNA reads TGCAGTGCTAGAGATTTGGGGGTGAACACTGAAGCTTTCTTT. Protein: CSARDLGVNTEAFF.

The chain joins TRBV18 to TRBJ2-7; D is perhaps TRBD1 or TRBD2 (5 bases each). Trimming removed 3 bases at V and 1 base at J, with 10 bases between. The CDR3 length is 14 residues. CDR1 and CDR2 from the germline V gene are KGHSH and LQKENI. This chain's CDR3 is CASSPGTFSYEQYF. The CDR3 nucleotides are TGTGCCAGCTCACCCGGGACGTTTTCCTACGAGCAGTACTTC.

The rearrangement links TRBV11-2 to TRBJ2-3; unclear D gene. The CDR3 contains 15 residues. Trimming cost V 5 bases and J 0 bases, with 12 bases left between them. Germline V gene lookup returns CDR1 SGHAT and CDR2 FQNNGV. CDR3 in amino acids: CASSPRRRSTDTQYF. In DNA, the CDR3 is TGTGCCAGCAGCCCTCGCCGCAGAAGCACAGATACGCAGTATTTT.

V is TRBV20-1 and J is TRBJ1-4, with D maybe TRBD1 (5 bases). The CDR3 runs to 14 residues. Germline V lookup: CDR1 DFQATT, CDR2 SNEGSKA (reference sequence). Trimming removed 2 bases from V and 8 bases from J, with 15 bases in between. The DNA for the CDR3 is TGCAGTGCTAGACACCGGGACCAGGAGGAAAAACTGTTTTTT. This gives the protein CSARHRDQEEKLFF.

The V call is TRBV5-8, the J call TRBJ1-2, with TRBD1 identical over 9 bases. The V gene end was trimmed by 1 base and the J gene end by 1 base; junction bases not matched to a gene: 5. Germline V CDR1 and CDR2: SGHTS, YDEGEE. This CDR3 spans 16 amino acids. DNA for the CDR3: TGTGCCAGCAGCTTGCGGGGGACAGGGAATAACTATGGCTACACCTTC. Translation gives CASSLRGTGNNYGYTF.

This clonotype has just a few counts. The chain uses TRBV5-1 and TRBJ1-3; tentative D call: TRBD1 (5 bases). This CDR3 spans 12 amino acids. Trimming pared 2 bases from V and 7 bases from J, leaving 7 bases between. CDR1 and CDR2 from the germline V gene are SGHRS and YFSETQ. This CDR3 reads CASSFEGNTIYF. CDR3 DNA: TGCGCCAGCAGCTTCGAGGGGAACACCATATATTTT.

This clonotype was seen a few times. This chain links TRBV12-3 or TRBV12-4 with TRBJ1-3; D not resolved. The CDR3 is made up of 13 amino acids. V dropped 6 bases and J dropped 0 bases, with 6 bases sitting between them. In DNA, the CDR3 is TGTGCCAGCAGGTGGCTCTCTGGAAACACCATATATTTT. It is translated as CASRWLSGNTIYF.

The V call is TRBV7-2, the J call TRBJ2-3, with TRBD2 matching over 7 bases. This CDR3 has 15 amino acids. V trimming: 5 bases; J trimming: 4 bases; junction bases outside the gene matches: 9. The germline gives CDR1 SGHTA, CDR2 FQGNSA. CDR3: CASSISGATPDTQYF. CDR3 DNA sequence: TGTGCCAGCAGCATAAGCGGGGCCACCCCAGATACGCAGTATTTT.

This clonotype was counted a few times. V is TRBV7-2 and J is TRBJ1-1, with TRBD1 identical over 7 bases. CDR3 length equals 14 residues. Trimming at V came to 5 bases and at J to 0 bases, leaving 3 bases not matched to a gene. Germline assignment: CDR1 SGHTA and CDR2 FQGNSA. This CDR3 is CASSPQGMNTEAFF. CDR3 DNA sequence: TGTGCCAGCAGCCCACAGGGGATGAACACTGAAGCTTTCTTT.

V and J are TRBV7-8 and TRBJ2-7; D uncertain. V dropped 1 base and J dropped 7 bases, with 11 bases sitting between them. CDR3 length: 13 residues. CDR1 and CDR2 from the germline V gene are SGHVS and FQNEAQ. CDR3 in amino acids: CASSLGELREQYV. The CDR3 nucleotides read TGTGCCAGCAGCTTAGGGGAACTACGAGAGCAGTACGTC.

This clonotype was detected a few times. The V gene is TRBV5-1, the J gene TRBJ2-1; TRBD2 matches at 7 bases. Germline V gene sequence: CDR1 SGHRS, CDR2 YFSETQ. The V and J ends lost 4 bases and 6 bases, in that order; junction bases with no gene match: 13. This CDR3 spans 16 amino acids. The CDR3 is CASSVSGGSGVNEQFF. DNA of the CDR3: TGCGCCAGCAGCGTATCCGGGGGGTCCGGGGTCAATGAGCAGTTCTTC.

This clonotype turned up a few times. The chain recombines TRBV24-1 with TRBJ2-2; TRBD1 aligns across 7 bases. In germline, CDR1 is KGHDR, CDR2 SFDVKD. V lost 4 bases to trimming and J lost 0 bases; unmatched junction nucleotides: 7. This CDR3 is 17 amino acids long. CDR3 bases: TGTGCCACCAGTGAACTAGGGACAGCTGCGAACACCGGGGAGCTGTTTTTT. It specifies CATSELGTAANTGELFF.

This clonotype has just a few counts. This chain connects TRBV5-1 to TRBJ1-2; perhaps TRBD1 as D (6 bases). The germline CDR1 and CDR2 sequences are SGHRS and YFSETQ. The CDR3 has 16 residues. V was trimmed by 0 bases and J by 5 bases, leaving 17 bases between them. CDR3 protein: CASSLATGILVYGYTF. As DNA, the CDR3 is TGCGCCAGCAGCTTGGCTACAGGGATACTAGTTTATGGCTACACCTTC. Filled out from reference TRBV5-1 and TRBJ1-2, the complete variable domain reads KAGVTQTPRYLIKTRGQQVTLSCSPISGHRSVSWYQQTPGQGLQFLFEYFSETQRNKGNFPGRFSGRQFSNSRSEMNVSTLELGDSALYLCASSLATGILVYGYTFGSGTRLTVV.

The sample holds a few counts of this clonotype. The chain employs TRBV4-3 and TRBJ2-3; D ambiguous. The CDR3 length is 15 residues. V was shortened by 5 bases and J by 5 bases, with 17 bases between the two germline ends. Germline V gives CDR1 LGHNA, CDR2 YSLEER. The CDR3: CASSTRVASGDTQYF. The CDR3, as DNA: TGCGCCAGCAGCACAAGAGTGGCCTCTGGAGATACGCAGTATTTT.

This chain joins TRBV5-1 and TRBJ1-6; TRBD1 matches 8 bases. There are 15 residues in the CDR3. The ends lost 2 bases at V and 7 bases at J; junction bases unmatched: 5. The V gene's germline CDR1 is SGHRS and CDR2 YFSETQ. The CDR3: CASSFTRTGNSPLHF. In DNA, the CDR3 is TGCGCCAGCAGCTTTACCCGGACAGGGAATTCACCCCTCCACTTT.

V is TRBV27 and J is TRBJ2-3; D may be TRBD2 (5 bases). The V gene lost 0 bases and the J gene lost 6 bases, with 7 bases spanning the gap. This CDR3 is 13 amino acids long. From germline, CDR1 is MNHEY and CDR2 SMNVEV (reference sequence). The CDR3 DNA follows: TGTGCCAGCAGTTTATCGGAGGCGGATACGCAGTATTTT. Encoded protein: CASSLSEADTQYF.

J is TRBJ2-7 and V is TRBV5-1; D unresolved. Deletions cut 0 bases from V and 2 bases from J, with 12 bases between. Germline CDR1 reads SGHRS; CDR2 reads YFSETQ. The CDR3 covers 15 residues. The CDR3 sequence: CASSLASGLTYEQYF. The DNA of the CDR3 is TGCGCCAGCAGCTTGGCCTCGGGCCTAACCTACGAGCAGTACTTC.

This clonotype occurred many times. This sequence joins TRBV7-6 and TRBJ2-5; no clear D gene. The CDR3 runs 12 residues. Looked up from germline, CDR1 is SGHVS and CDR2 is FNYEAQ. V lost 5 bases, J lost 7 bases, and 11 bases lay in between. CDR3 protein: CASSLPPGTQYF. The CDR3 DNA reads TGTGCCAGCAGCCTCCCCCCAGGGACCCAGTACTTC. Full variable domain (outside the CDR3, taken from reference TRBV7-6 and TRBJ2-5): GAGVSQSPRYKVTKRGQDVALRCDPISGHVSLYWYRQALGQGPEFLTYFNYEAQQDKSGLPNDRFSAERPEGSISTLTIQRTEQRDSAMYRCASSLPPGTQYFGPGTRLLVL.

This clonotype has at least ten counts. The chain links TRBV19 to TRBJ1-5, with D possibly matching TRBD1 (5 bases). Germline values: CDR1 LNHDA, CDR2 SQIVND (reference sequence). The CDR3 is 13 residues long. Trimming left V 10 bases short and J 4 bases short, with 14 bases between. For the CDR3, the DNA is TGTGCCACCCATCCCGGGGGGAATCAGCCCCAGCATTTT. Encoded protein: CATHPGGNQPQHF.

The chain is built from TRBV20-1 and TRBJ1-2, with 8 bases matching TRBD1. The V gene's germline CDR1 is DFQATT and CDR2 SNEGSKA (reference sequence). V dropped 3 bases and J dropped 8; count of bases not matched to a gene: 8. The CDR3 is 13 amino acids. CDR3 DNA sequence: TGCAGTGCTAGTCCTCAGGGGGCCAAGGGCTACACCTTC. Its translation is CSASPQGAKGYTF.

This clonotype rates as medium-sized. This CDR3 reads CASSSGQPNTEAFF. The DNA for the CDR3 is TGCGCCAGCAGCTCCGGACAGCCGAACACTGAAGCTTTCTTT. The chain recombines TRBV5-1 with TRBJ1-1, with D maybe TRBD1 (6 bases). The CDR3 covers 14 residues. V lost 3 bases and J 1 base, leaving 10 bases between the germline ends. Germline V gene data show CDR1 as SGHRS and CDR2 as YFSETQ. The entire variable domain, with the rest obtained from reference TRBV5-1 and TRBJ1-1, is as follows: KAGVTQTPRYLIKTRGQQVTLSCSPISGHRSVSWYQQTPGQGLQFLFEYFSETQRNKGNFPGRFSGRQFSNSRSEMNVSTLELGDSALYLCASSSGQPNTEAFFGQGTRLTVV.

The table lists this clonotype with a few counts. The chain joins TRBV12-3 or TRBV12-4 to TRBJ1-3, with D unclear. Trimming took off 8 bases at V and 4 bases at J, with 15 bases between the two ends. This CDR3 region has 14 residues. The CDR3 reads CASSAAAEGNTIYF. Written as DNA, the CDR3 is TGTGCCAGCTCCGCGGCCGCTGAGGGAAACACCATATATTTT.

The J gene is TRBJ1-3, the V gene TRBV7-2; TRBD1 agrees at 7 bases. V was clipped by 5 bases and J by 2 bases; unmatched bases: 9. CDR1 and CDR2 from the germline V gene are SGHTA and FQGNSA. The CDR3 loop spans 16 amino acids. In DNA form, the CDR3 reads TGTGCCAGCAGCCGATCGCCCGGGACAGCTGGAAACACCATATATTTT. Protein product: CASSRSPGTAGNTIYF. Filled out from reference TRBV7-2 and TRBJ1-3, the complete variable domain reads GAGVSQSPSNKVTEKGKDVELRCDPISGHTALYWYRQSLGQGLEFLIYFQGNSAPDKSGLPSDRFSAERTGGSVSTLTIQRTQQEDSAVYLCASSRSPGTAGNTIYFGEGSWLTVV.

This clonotype has ten or more counts. This chain links TRBV10-3 with TRBJ2-5; D remains unclear. CDR1 and CDR2 (germline): ENHRY, SYGVKD. V dropped 4 bases and J dropped 1 base, with 7 bases sitting between them. CDR3 length equals 13 residues. The CDR3 DNA follows: TGTGCCATCAGTGGAACAAGCCAAGAGACCCAGTACTTC. Amino acids: CAISGTSQETQYF.

This clonotype was detected only a few times. The DNA for the CDR3 is TGTGCCAGCAGCCGGTCGGGACAGCGCGAAGACACCATATATTTT. As protein: CASSRSGQREDTIYF. The gene calls are TRBV4-2 and TRBJ1-3; TRBD1 aligns across 7 bases. The length of the CDR3 is 15 residues. CDR1 is LGHNA and CDR2 is YNFKEQ in the germline V gene. V shed 4 bases and J 8 bases; nucleotides not matched to a gene: 11.

This clonotype came up a few times. The rearrangement uses TRBV2 and TRBJ2-7; a possible D gene is TRBD1 (5 bases). The CDR3 covers 14 residues. Trimming took off 3 bases at V and 2 bases at J, with 11 bases between the two ends. In germline, CDR1 is SNHLY, CDR2 FYNNEI. The CDR3 region is CASSEGHTTYEQYV. The DNA for the CDR3 is TGTGCCAGCAGTGAGGGGCACACCACCTACGAGCAGTACGTC.

This clonotype has more than one count but fewer than ten. This sequence joins TRBV7-2 and TRBJ2-2, with a tentative D call TRBD1 (5 bases). The CDR3 consists of 15 residues. The V and J ends lost 3 bases and 0 bases respectively, with 8 bases between them. The germline gives CDR1 SGHTA, CDR2 FQGNSA. For the CDR3, the DNA is TGTGCCAGCAGCTTTACAGGAGCGAACACCGGGGAGCTGTTTTTT. Its protein product is CASSFTGANTGELFF.

This clonotype was recorded a few times. J is TRBJ2-5 and V is TRBV3-1, with 10 bases aligning to TRBD2. The CDR3 has 15 residues. Germline V CDR1 and CDR2: LGHDT, YNNKEL (reference sequence). The V and J ends lost 3 bases and 3 bases, in that order; junction bases with no gene match: 4. The CDR3 DNA follows: TGTGCCAGCAGCCAGCCCCTAGCGGGAGAAGAGACCCAGTACTTC. It specifies CASSQPLAGEETQYF.

The chain has TRBV4-1 and TRBJ2-2, with D perhaps TRBD1 or TRBD2 (5 bases each). The CDR3 consists of 15 residues. Germline lookup yields CDR1 MGHRA and CDR2 YSYEKL. Trimming pared 2 bases from V and 6 bases from J, leaving 13 bases between. DNA for the CDR3: TGCGCCAGCAGCCAACAACAGGACGGGGCCGGGGAGCTGTTTTTT. Its translation is CASSQQQDGAGELFF.

The V gene is TRBV10-3, the J gene TRBJ1-5; no definite D call. The length of the CDR3 is 13 residues. The V end lost 6 bases, the J end lost 3 bases, and 9 bases lay between the germline ends. From germline, CDR1 is ENHRY and CDR2 SYGVKD. Here the CDR3 reads CAIRREPNQPQHF. The CDR3 coding sequence is TGTGCCATCAGGAGAGAGCCCAATCAGCCCCAGCATTTT.